The 7 T cell receptor beta chains below all came from one sample that was sequenced in a study of human T cells and chemical hapten exposure. MiXCR was run by TCRdb on the RACE reads, yielding one entry per CDR3 protein. This table has 40,000 to 45,000 distinct CDR3 sequences, around 3.6% appearing once. Specified time point: healthy volunteer bleed at 6 weeks. Unfractionated whole blood was the source of the extracted total RNA. The sequenced material came from whole blood. The receptors here all came from a human donor in good health. Some clones in this sample may be carry-over from other donors' samples.

This clonotype was picked up many times. The V and J genes are TRBV6-6 and TRBJ2-7; 9 bases match TRBD1. This CDR3 has 14 residues. Germline loops: CDR1 MNHNY, CDR2 SVGAGI (reference sequence). Unmatched junction bases numbered 3, after V lost 0 bases and J lost 6 bases. The chain's CDR3 is CASSYSDRGGEQYF. The CDR3, as DNA: TGTGCCAGCAGTTACTCGGACAGGGGCGGCGAGCAGTACTTC.

This clonotype was picked up many times. This rearrangement joins TRBV28 to TRBJ2-5; 7 nucleotides match TRBD1. The CDR3 covers 15 residues. Germline loops: CDR1 MDHEN, CDR2 SYDVKM. V lost 5 bases and J lost 4; bases outside the gene matches: 10. The CDR3: CASSPTRTGRETQYF. Here the CDR3 DNA reads TGTGCCAGCAGTCCAACACGGACAGGTCGAGAGACCCAGTACTTC. Full variable domain (outside the CDR3, taken from reference TRBV28 and TRBJ2-5): DVKVTQSSRYLVKRTGEKVFLECVQDMDHENMFWYRQDPGLGLRLIYFSYDVKMKEKGDIPEGYSVSREKKERFSLILESASTNQTSMYLCASSPTRTGRETQYFGPGTRLLVL.

In its sample, this clonotype was seen many times. The chain has TRBV7-2 and TRBJ2-2, with D hard to call. Germline V gene lookup returns CDR1 SGHTA and CDR2 FQGNSA. Deletions cut 3 bases from V and 5 bases from J, with 7 bases between. The CDR3 runs to 13 residues. Written as DNA, the CDR3 is TGTGCCAGCAGCTTGCCCGGGACCGGGGAGCTGTTTTTT. Amino acid sequence: CASSLPGTGELFF.

This clonotype was observed at least ten times. V and J are TRBV9 and TRBJ1-1; tentative D call: TRBD1 (6 bases). V was shortened by 0 bases and J by 0 bases, with 21 bases between the two germline ends. Germline assignment: CDR1 SGDLS and CDR2 YYNGEE. The CDR3 length is 19 residues. The CDR3 DNA follows: TGTGCCAGCAGCGTAGATCCTCCCTGGGGGGGCGATTTGAACACTGAAGCTTTCTTT. It encodes CASSVDPPWGGDLNTEAFF.

This clonotype was seen many times. The V and J genes are TRBV28 and TRBJ2-7; 10 bases line up with TRBD2. The CDR3 is 16 amino acids. Unmatched junction bases numbered 8, after V lost 4 bases and J lost 2 bases. CDR1 MDHEN and CDR2 SYDVKM come from the germline V gene. CDR3 coding DNA: TGTGCCAGCAGTTCACCTGGACTAGCGGCCCCCTACGAGCAGTACTTC. It translates to CASSSPGLAAPYEQYF.

J is TRBJ2-7 and V is TRBV20-1, with a weak D call TRBD1 (6 bases). Germline V gene data show CDR1 as DFQATT and CDR2 as SNEGSKA (reference sequence). CDR3 length: 13 amino acids. Deletions cut 6 bases from V and 0 bases from J, with 12 bases between. DNA of the CDR3: TGCAGTGCCCCGACAGGCAGCTCCTACGAGCAGTACTTC. Translating gives CSAPTGSSYEQYF.

This clonotype was detected many times. The genes are TRBV9 and TRBJ2-6; D is ambiguous. Germline CDR1 and CDR2: SGDLS and YYNGEE. This CDR3 comprises 16 residues. V was pared by 1 base and J by 0 bases, with 8 bases between. The CDR3 sequence is CASSVSAGSGANVLTF. CDR3 in DNA: TGTGCCAGCAGCGTATCGGCCGGCTCTGGGGCCAACGTCCTGACTTTC.